The text below deals with one T cell receptor beta chain. Its antigen is undetermined. A read error may account for a junction end that differs from germline. The assay was immunoSEQ multiplex PCR, and TCRdb's table has in-frame clones only and misses some. The sample has 15,000 to 20,000 clones, about 80% seen once. This sample was included in a study of somatic mutations in cytotoxic T cells in rheumatoid arthritis. Each population, CD4+ and CD8+ cells, was isolated by positive magnetic bead selection and checked for purity by flow cytometry. Findings of the study overall: More than 20% of CD8+ cells belonged to the largest clone in 8 of 65 patients. Rheumatoid arthritis patients and age-matched healthy controls showed no significant difference in CD8+ T-cell clonality.

The germline gives CDR1 SSHAT, CDR2 FNYEAQ (reference sequence). The CDR3 length is 15 residues. V usage is TRBV7-7 and J usage is TRBJ2-5; 9 bases match TRBD1. The source is an adult with rheumatoid arthritis. The source material was CD8+ T cells sorted from blood. This chain's CDR3 is CASSPQDRGKETQYF. The CDR3 DNA reads as TGTGCTAGCAGCCCTCAGGACAGGGGAAAAGAGACCCAGTACTTC.